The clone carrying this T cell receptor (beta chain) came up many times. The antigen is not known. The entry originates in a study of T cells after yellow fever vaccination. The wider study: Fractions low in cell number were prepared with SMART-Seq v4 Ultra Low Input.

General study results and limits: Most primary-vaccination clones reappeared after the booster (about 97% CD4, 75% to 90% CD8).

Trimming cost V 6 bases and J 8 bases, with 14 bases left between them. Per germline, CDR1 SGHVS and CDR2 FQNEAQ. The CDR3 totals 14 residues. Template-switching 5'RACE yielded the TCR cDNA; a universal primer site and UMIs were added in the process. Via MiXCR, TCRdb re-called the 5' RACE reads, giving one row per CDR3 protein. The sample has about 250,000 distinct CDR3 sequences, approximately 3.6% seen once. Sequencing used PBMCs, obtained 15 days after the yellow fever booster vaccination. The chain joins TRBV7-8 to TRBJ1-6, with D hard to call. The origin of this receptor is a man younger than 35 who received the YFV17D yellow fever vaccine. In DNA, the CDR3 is TGTGCCAGCAGTAGTGACGTGTGGGATTCACCCCTCCACTTT. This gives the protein CASSSDVWDSPLHF.